This T cell receptor (beta chain) was captured by sequencing in a study of OX40 agonist ivuxolimab in advanced cancers. Turning to the overall study: Ivuxolimab was a fully human IgG2 agonistic monoclonal antibody targeting the costimulatory receptor OX40 (CD134). Intravenous ivuxolimab was administered to patients every 2 weeks at six dose levels: 0.01, 0.1, 0.3, 1.5, 3 and 10 mg/kg. Of the roughly 51 patients in dose escalation, 19 had hepatocellular carcinoma, around 15 had melanoma, 9 had renal cell carcinoma and 9 had head and neck cancer. In the dose-escalation cohort, nearly 85% of patients were male, and the mean age was roughly 60 years with a range of 23 to 79. Prior anti-PD-1, anti-PD-L1 or anti-CTLA-4 therapy was permitted, and checkpoint inhibitors had been received by less than 45% of dose-escalation patients. Partial responses were achieved by three dose-escalation patients, of whom one had hepatocellular carcinoma and two had cutaneous melanoma. Peripheral TCRbeta sequencing was intended to test whether TCR sequence diversity was altered and clonal T-cell expansion was caused by ivuxolimab. The paper describes the monotherapy dose-escalation part (N = 52 patients) of the phase I trial of ivuxolimab.

Worth noting for this clone: No antigen is known for it. No quality values exist for individual bases; no much larger clone is one base distant.

Trimming takes 4 bases from V and 6 bases from J, and the germline ends sit 3 bases apart. CDR1 and CDR2, looked up from the germline V gene (reference sequence), are MNHEY and SMNVEV. The CDR3 measures 11 amino acids from cysteine to phenylalanine. Solely the CDR3 DNA is kept, with 33 bases framed from the first base. Here is what the overall study found, with its caveats: Partial responders in the 0.1-3.0 mg/kg groups had among the lowest normalized peripheral clonal expansion, especially among CD8+ T cells. After ivuxolimab, expanded clones were on average more numerous among CD8+ T cells than among CD4+ T cells. Low levels of normalized T-cell clonal expansion were also shown by some nonresponding patients. At doses from 0.1 to 3.0 mg/kg, clonal expansion was seen in both CD4+ and CD8+ blood T cells between baseline and week 6. The antigen specificity of the clonally expanded peripheral T cells was not determined.

For sequencing of the TCRbeta CDR3 region, genomic DNA was extracted from the sorted cells. TCRbeta CDR3 regions were sequenced using the immunoSEQ Assay. Imported from immuneACCESS, the table was reduced by TCRdb to in-frame sequences with V and J called. These copies leave out some clones; in studies compared against another copy, an unresolved V gene accounts for under half, and the cause of the remainder is not known. The sample table lists under 20,000 clones, roughly four fifths of them with a count of one. The top ten constitute about 20% of the sample. Patients with autoimmune disease history or receiving systemic immunosuppression were excluded from the trial. Peripheral blood for TCR sequencing was collected from all dose cohorts at baseline, on cycle 4 day 1, and on cycle 7 day 1. The samples were drawn from a first-in-human, open-label, multicenter phase I dose-escalation trial of ivuxolimab. Adults with locally advanced or metastatic melanoma, renal cell carcinoma, hepatocellular carcinoma or head and neck squamous cell carcinoma were enrolled in the trial. Before TCR sequencing, CD4+ T cells and CD8+ T cells were sorted from peripheral blood as separate populations.

This TCR was recovered from an adult with an advanced solid tumor such as melanoma, head and neck, liver or kidney cancer. The receptor chain draws on TRBV27 and TRBJ2-2; a confident D gene designation cannot be given. The material sequenced was CD4+ or CD8+ T cells sorted from blood, taken in a trial of the OX40 agonist ivuxolimab. The DNA sequence is given as TGTGCCAGCAGTTATTCCGGGGAGCTGTTTTTT. Its translation reads: CASSYSGELFF.